This T cell receptor beta chain was obtained from a study of T cell responses to AZD1222 COVID-19 vaccine. The protocol was immunoSEQ multiplex PCR, while the TCRdb copy is restricted to in-frame clones and leaves out a portion. The sample includes about 56,000 clones, approximately 85% seen only once; the top ten take less than 15%. The germline V gene has CDR1 MNHEY and CDR2 SVGAGI. There are 15 residues in the CDR3. Trimming took 6 bases from V and 0 from J, leaving 12 bases between them. The input for sequencing was peripheral blood, taken on day 0 of AZD1222 vaccination. The chain combines TRBV6-5 with TRBJ1-3, with D unclear. This TCR was sampled from an adult in good health. The CDR3 region is CASSQDPHSGNTIYF. The DNA of the CDR3 is TGTGCCAGCAGCCAGGACCCGCACTCTGGAAACACCATATATTTT.